These 27 T cell receptor beta chains were sequenced from one sample in a study of blood T cell repertoires in COVID-19. Clones were read by immunoSEQ multiplex PCR, and TCRdb kept only the in-frame ones, dropping some. The sample lists 150,000 to 200,000 clones; approximately 90% were seen once. Input material: peripheral blood. These receptors were obtained from a young man with COVID-19, enrolled during active disease.

This chain uses TRBV19 with TRBJ2-1, with 13 bases aligning to TRBD2. Trimming removed 5 bases from V and 13 bases from J; junction bases left unmatched: 2. The CDR3 loop spans 12 amino acids. The V gene's germline CDR1 is LNHDA and CDR2 SQIVND (reference sequence). As DNA, the CDR3 is TGTGCCAGTAGTTGGACTAGCGGGGGCCAGTTCTTC. This gives the protein CASSWTSGGQFF.

In its sample, this clone was seen once. This rearrangement joins TRBV9 to TRBJ2-7, with 8 bases that match TRBD2. Germline V lookup: CDR1 SGDLS, CDR2 YYNGEE. This CDR3 is 15 amino acids long. Germline trimming cut 3 bases from V and 5 bases from J; bases unmatched to any gene: 10. The CDR3 sequence is CASSEDGREKDEQYF. CDR3 nucleotide sequence: TGTGCCAGCAGCGAGGACGGGAGGGAAAAAGACGAGCAGTACTTC. Supplemented by reference TRBV9 and TRBJ2-7, the full variable domain reads DSGVTQTPKHLITATGQRVTLRCSPRSGDLSVYWYQQSLDQGLQFLIQYYNGEERAKGNILERFSAQQFPDLHSELNLSSLELGDSALYFCASSEDGREKDEQYFGPGTRLTVT.

The chain uses TRBV7-6 and TRBJ1-4; D might be TRBD1 (5 bases). V gave up 0 bases and J gave up 7 bases, with 12 bases separating them. CDR1 is SGHVS and CDR2 is FNYEAQ in the germline V gene. The length of the CDR3 is 15 residues. CDR3 DNA: TGTGCCAGCAGCTTAGCTGGGGGGATCGGTGAAAAACTGTTTTTT. It is translated as CASSLAGGIGEKLFF.

This clone was detected only once. The chain has TRBV5-1 and TRBJ2-5; 11 positions agree with TRBD2. Trimming at V came to 2 bases and at J to 5 bases, leaving 5 bases not matched to a gene. The germline V gene encodes CDR1 SGHRS and CDR2 YFSETQ. The CDR3 totals 15 residues. CDR3 loop: CASSLRTSGSETQYF. As DNA, the CDR3 is TGCGCCAGCAGCTTACGGACTAGCGGGTCGGAGACCCAGTACTTC.

The chain links TRBV4-3 to TRBJ1-1; 11 nucleotides line up with TRBD1. This CDR3 comprises 17 residues. With V trimmed by 4 bases and J by 10 bases, 17 bases remained unmatched. The V gene's germline CDR1 is LGHNA and CDR2 YSLEER. The CDR3 loop is CASSRLGTGGLQGRAFF. CDR3 DNA: TGCGCCAGCAGCCGATTAGGGACAGGGGGACTCCAGGGTCGAGCTTTCTTT.

V is TRBV10-3 and J is TRBJ1-5, with D possibly matching TRBD1 (5 bases). The V gene's germline CDR1 is ENHRY and CDR2 SYGVKD. V was cut by 0 bases and J by 11 bases, with 8 bases left in between. This CDR3 region has 12 residues. DNA of the CDR3: TGTGCCATCAGTGAGTCCGGGGGGTCCCAGCATTTT. It translates to CAISESGGSQHF.

This chain connects TRBV13 to TRBJ2-7; D perhaps matches TRBD1 (6 bases). The CDR3 is made up of 14 amino acids. V shed 4 bases and J shed 1 base, with 11 bases lying between them. The germline gives CDR1 PRHDT, CDR2 FYEKMQ (reference sequence). The CDR3 sequence: CASSSLTGSYEQYF. The CDR3 region has the DNA TGTGCCAGCAGCTCGTTGACAGGATCCTACGAGCAGTACTTC. Supplemented by reference TRBV13 and TRBJ2-7, the full variable domain reads AAGVIQSPRHLIKEKRETATLKCYPIPRHDTVYWYQQGPGQDPQFLISFYEKMQSDKGSIPDRFSAQQFSDYHSELNMSSLELGDSALYFCASSSLTGSYEQYFGPGTRLTVT.

The V and J genes are TRBV6-1 and TRBJ2-7; TRBD2 matches 8 bases. The germline V gene encodes CDR1 MNHNS and CDR2 SASEGT. The ends lost 2 bases at V and 5 bases at J; junction bases unmatched: 5. There are 14 residues in the CDR3. The CDR3 nucleotides are TGTGCCAGCAGTGAACGGGAGGGCCTCAACGAGCAGTACTTC. Protein: CASSEREGLNEQYF.

V gene TRBV5-4 combines with J gene TRBJ2-3, with 9 bases lining up with TRBD1. With V trimmed by 5 bases and J by 0 bases, 4 bases remained unmatched. The CDR3 loop spans 15 amino acids. Germline V gives CDR1 SGHNT, CDR2 YYREEE (reference sequence). The chain's CDR3 is CASSPQGASTDTQYF. The CDR3 region has the DNA TGTGCCAGCAGTCCACAGGGGGCGAGCACAGATACGCAGTATTTT.

The rearrangement links TRBV6-6 to TRBJ2-1; D may be TRBD1 (6 bases). Germline loops: CDR1 MNHNY, CDR2 SVGAGI (reference sequence). V was cut by 2 bases and J by 9 bases, with 8 bases left in between. The CDR3 length is 12 residues. CDR3 residues: CASSYPGAEQFF. The CDR3 DNA is TGTGCCAGCAGTTACCCAGGGGCTGAGCAGTTCTTC.

The chain has TRBV7-3 and TRBJ2-1, with D tentatively TRBD2 (6 bases). This CDR3 is built from 13 residues. V lost 5 bases to trimming and J lost 7 bases, with 12 bases between them. The germline CDR1 and CDR2 sequences are SGHTA and FQGTGA. The CDR3 loop reads CASSPGGQNEQFF. CDR3 nucleotides: TGTGCCAGCAGCCCCGGAGGGCAGAATGAGCAGTTCTTC.

V and J are TRBV4-3 and TRBJ1-6; the D gene is possibly TRBD1 (6 bases). The CDR3 covers 15 residues. V was clipped by 1 base and J by 9 bases, with 13 bases between them. CDR1 LGHNA and CDR2 YSLEER come from the germline V gene. CDR3 bases: TGCGCCAGCAGCCAAGGGTTGGGAGGGGGTTCACCCCTCCACTTT. Its translation is CASSQGLGGGSPLHF.

V is TRBV5-6 and J is TRBJ1-6, with TRBD1 matching over 8 bases. CDR1 SGHDT and CDR2 YYEEEE come from the germline V gene. Germline trimming cut 2 bases from V and 10 bases from J; bases unmatched to any gene: 8. There are 15 residues in the CDR3. CDR3 residues: CASSFLGQGESPLHF. DNA of the CDR3: TGTGCCAGCAGCTTTCTCGGACAGGGAGAGTCACCCCTCCACTTT.

The chain has TRBV6-5 and TRBJ2-5; 12 bases match TRBD2. There are 15 residues in the CDR3. The J segment lost 3 bases and the V segment lost 7 bases, leaving 6 bases of the junction unmatched. Germline loops: CDR1 MNHEY, CDR2 SVGAGI. CDR3 residues: CASTVRLAGEETQYF. CDR3 in DNA: TGTGCCAGCACCGTCCGACTAGCGGGAGAAGAGACCCAGTACTTC.

This clone was picked up one time. This rearrangement joins TRBV4-2 to TRBJ1-2; TRBD1 is a possible D gene (5 bases). From germline, CDR1 is LGHNA and CDR2 YNFKEQ. The V end was cut by 0 bases, the J end by 4 bases, with 9 bases between. The CDR3 spans 14 residues. The CDR3 nucleotides read TGTGCCAGCAGCCAAGATGCAGGGCGCTATGGCTACACCTTC. It is translated as CASSQDAGRYGYTF.

J is TRBJ2-7 and V is TRBV28; 13 bases are shared with TRBD2. This CDR3 comprises 18 residues. V lost 6 bases and J lost 3; bases outside the gene matches: 14. The V gene's germline CDR1 is MDHEN and CDR2 SYDVKM. CDR3 bases: TGTGCCAGCAGCCCCCACGGACTAGCGGGGGCTAACGGCTACGAGCAGTACTTC. Protein sequence: CASSPHGLAGANGYEQYF. The whole variable domain, filled in from reference TRBV28 and TRBJ2-7, reads DVKVTQSSRYLVKRTGEKVFLECVQDMDHENMFWYRQDPGLGLRLIYFSYDVKMKEKGDIPEGYSVSREKKERFSLILESASTNQTSMYLCASSPHGLAGANGYEQYFGPGTRLTVT.

This clone showed up just once. The V call is TRBV11-3, the J call TRBJ2-2; D may be TRBD2 (6 bases). V was cut by 5 bases and J by 0 bases, with 13 bases left in between. This CDR3 is built from 16 residues. Germline CDR1 and CDR2: SGHNT and YENEEA. In nucleotides, the CDR3 is TGTGCCAGCAGCCTCGGTTCGGGGGCGAACACCGGGGAGCTGTTTTTT. Its translation: CASSLGSGANTGELFF.

This CDR3 is CASSGRTGTVSNEQFF. Written as DNA, the CDR3 is TGCGCCAGCAGTGGACGGACAGGAACCGTGTCCAATGAGCAGTTCTTC. This chain joins TRBV10-2 and TRBJ2-1, with 7 bases lining up with TRBD1. The ends lost 4 bases at V and 6 bases at J; junction bases unmatched: 12. Germline assignment: CDR1 WSHSY and CDR2 SAAADI. The CDR3 runs to 16 residues.

The V gene is TRBV19, the J gene TRBJ2-7; D is ambiguous. CDR3 length: 11 amino acids. CDR1 LNHDA and CDR2 SQIVND come from the germline V gene (reference sequence). Trimming cost V 3 bases and J 5 bases, with 5 bases left between them. The CDR3 bases are TGTGCCAGTAGTATTAAAAACGAGCAGTACTTC. Amino acid sequence: CASSIKNEQYF. The whole variable domain, filled in from reference TRBV19 and TRBJ2-7, reads DGGITQSPKYLFRKEGQNVTLSCEQNLNHDAMYWYRQDPGQGLRLIYYSQIVNDFQKGDIAEGYSVSREKKESFPLTVTSAQKNPTAFYLCASSIKNEQYFGPGTRLTVT.

The chain employs TRBV13 and TRBJ2-7; 8 bases match TRBD2. This CDR3 region has 15 residues. The V gene end was trimmed by 3 bases and the J gene end by 7 bases; junction bases not matched to a gene: 11. In germline, CDR1 is PRHDT, CDR2 FYEKMQ (reference sequence). This CDR3 reads CASSLTSEGPFEQYF. CDR3 coding DNA: TGTGCCAGCAGCTTGACTAGCGAAGGGCCTTTTGAGCAGTACTTC.

This chain uses TRBV6-6 with TRBJ2-2; the match to TRBD1 covers 8 bases. V shed 2 bases, J shed 7 bases, and the junction held 6 bases outside the gene matches. The CDR3 is 15 residues long. Per the germline V gene, CDR1 is MNHNY and CDR2 is SVGAGI (reference sequence). The CDR3 is CASSYPDRGGGELFF. CDR3 coding DNA: TGTGCCAGCAGTTACCCCGACAGGGGCGGCGGGGAGCTGTTTTTT.

The chain uses TRBV7-3 and TRBJ2-2; 9 bases fit TRBD2. After removal of 2 bases from V and 6 bases from J, the junction contained 7 bases not matched to a gene. The CDR3 is made up of 16 amino acids. Germline CDR1 and CDR2: SGHTA and FQGTGA. The CDR3 bases are TGTGCCAGCAGCTTACGGTCTAGCGGGGATGCCGGGGAGCTGTTTTTT. Encoded protein: CASSLRSSGDAGELFF.

As regards this clone: Other DNA sequences in the same sample also yield this CDR3. The chain carries TRBV2 and TRBJ1-5; D unresolved. Germline lookup yields CDR1 SNHLY and CDR2 FYNNEI. This CDR3 comprises 14 residues. The V end lost 6 bases, the J end lost 3 bases, and 12 bases lay between the germline ends. CDR3: CASSGGLINQPQHF. In nucleotides, the CDR3 is TGTGCCAGCAGCGGAGGGTTAATCAATCAGCCCCAGCATTTT.

The V call is TRBV11-1, the J call TRBJ2-5, with D tentatively TRBD1 (6 bases). V lost 2 bases and J 7 bases, leaving 17 bases between the germline ends. In germline, CDR1 is SGHAT, CDR2 FQDESV (reference sequence). The CDR3 is made up of 15 amino acids. Here the CDR3 reads CASSLRGGPGWTQYF. The CDR3, as DNA: TGTGCCAGCAGCTTAAGAGGGGGACCCGGTTGGACCCAGTACTTC.

V and J are TRBV19 and TRBJ2-7; perhaps TRBD1 as D (6 bases). Germline V gene lookup returns CDR1 LNHDA and CDR2 SQIVND (reference sequence). V was shortened by 4 bases and J by 0 bases, with 19 bases between the two germline ends. CDR3 size: 17 residues. This CDR3 reads CASSKGERRGRSYEQYF. The CDR3 DNA is TGTGCCAGTAGTAAGGGGGAGAGGCGCGGGCGCTCCTACGAGCAGTACTTC. The whole variable domain, remainder taken from reference TRBV19 and TRBJ2-7, is DGGITQSPKYLFRKEGQNVTLSCEQNLNHDAMYWYRQDPGQGLRLIYYSQIVNDFQKGDIAEGYSVSREKKESFPLTVTSAQKNPTAFYLCASSKGERRGRSYEQYFGPGTRLTVT.

The rearrangement links TRBV14 to TRBJ2-1; 8 bases fit TRBD1. Germline lookup yields CDR1 SGHDN and CDR2 FVKESK. This CDR3 is 17 amino acids long. V was clipped by 2 bases and J by 0 bases; unmatched bases: 6. CDR3 DNA: TGTGCCAGCAGCCAACCTTCAGGGGGCTTCTCCTACAATGAGCAGTTCTTC. This gives the protein CASSQPSGGFSYNEQFF.

The rearrangement uses TRBV7-9 and TRBJ2-7; TRBD1 matches at 8 bases. CDR1 is SEHNR, CDR2 FQNEAQ, per germline (reference sequence). The CDR3 extends over 16 amino acids. The junction had 12 bases not matched to a gene; V was cut back by 4 bases and J by 4 bases. This CDR3 is CASSSPGQGVVYEQYF. The CDR3 DNA reads TGTGCCAGCAGCTCCCCTGGACAGGGTGTCGTTTACGAGCAGTACTTC.